The 23 T cell receptor beta chains in this list originate from one sample, sequenced in a study of control samples from healthy donors and cancer patients. Profiling relied on immunoSEQ multiplex PCR, and the TCRdb table lists in-frame clones only, not all of them. The data hold about 140,000 clones, with roughly 92% observed a single time. Sequencing used blood. The receptors here all came from a young man in good health.

The V gene is TRBV15, the J gene TRBJ2-1; D is ambiguous. Germline CDR1 and CDR2: LNHNV and YYDKDF (reference sequence). The CDR3 runs to 11 residues. V lost 0 bases to trimming and J lost 8 bases, with 2 bases between them. DNA for the CDR3: TGTGCCACCAGCAGAGAGGATGAGCAGTTCTTC. Encoded protein: CATSREDEQFF.

V usage is TRBV5-6 and J usage is TRBJ2-7, with D perhaps TRBD2 (7 bases). The ends were cut back, 4 bases at V and 2 bases at J, with 13 bases in the middle. CDR3 size: 14 residues. Germline CDR1 and CDR2: SGHDT and YYEEEE. CDR3: CASSPGGGPYEQYF. The DNA of the CDR3 is TGTGCCAGCAGCCCGGGGGGCGGCCCCTACGAGCAGTACTTC.

This chain uses TRBV25-1 with TRBJ2-1; tentatively, D is TRBD2 (5 bases). This CDR3 has 14 residues. Trimming took off 0 bases at V and 5 bases at J, with 8 bases between the two ends. The germline V gene has CDR1 MGHDK and CDR2 SYGVNS. The CDR3 loop is CASSEYGVDNEQFF. The CDR3 nucleotides read TGTGCCAGCAGTGAATACGGGGTGGACAATGAGCAGTTCTTC.

The V call is TRBV28, the J call TRBJ2-7; 7 bases are a match to TRBD1. Germline values: CDR1 MDHEN, CDR2 SYDVKM. V trimming: 6 bases; J trimming: 1 base; junction bases outside the gene matches: 3. This CDR3 is built from 13 residues. CDR3 amino acids: CASRGTASYEQYF. CDR3 DNA sequence: TGTGCCAGCAGGGGGACAGCTTCCTACGAGCAGTACTTC.

This clone was counted between two and nine times. The J gene is TRBJ1-3, the V gene TRBV6-2 or TRBV6-3, with D perhaps TRBD1 (5 bases). Germline V CDR1 and CDR2: MNHEY, SVGEGT. The V end was cut by 6 bases, the J end by 2 bases, with 11 bases between. The CDR3 totals 14 residues. DNA of the CDR3: TGTGCCAGCAGCAGGGAACTGCCTGGAAACACCATATATTTT. It translates to CASSRELPGNTIYF.

The CDR3 DNA reads TGTGCCAGCAGTGCGGACAGATTGAAGAGCATTCAGTACTTC. Protein product: CASSADRLKSIQYF. This chain connects TRBV2 to TRBJ2-4; the D gene is possibly TRBD1 (6 bases). Trimming left V 4 bases short and J 9 bases short, with 16 bases between. CDR1 is SNHLY, CDR2 FYNNEI, per germline. CDR3 size: 14 residues.

This clone appeared once. V gene TRBV2 combines with J gene TRBJ1-5; 7 nucleotides align to TRBD1. V gave up 8 bases and J gave up 4 bases; unmatched junction bases: 5. Germline V CDR1 and CDR2: SNHLY, FYNNEI. This CDR3 is built from 13 residues. The CDR3 spells CASRGTANQPQHF. The CDR3 nucleotides read TGTGCCAGCCGAGGGACAGCTAATCAGCCCCAGCATTTT.

In regard to this clone: Germline is not matched at one junction end, which may reflect a read error. The chain combines TRBV15 with TRBJ2-6; D is tentatively TRBD1 or TRBD2 (6 bases each). CDR1 LNHNV and CDR2 YYDKDF come from the germline V gene (reference sequence). This CDR3 comprises 16 residues. As DNA, the CDR3 is TGTGCCACCATTGCCGGGGGCACCTCTCGGGCCAACGTCCTGACTTTC. This translates into CATIAGGTSRANVLTF.

CDR3: CASSLIGLAGVREQYF. The CDR3 nucleotides read TGTGCCAGCAGTCTCATAGGACTAGCGGGAGTGCGCGAGCAGTACTTC. V gene TRBV27 combines with J gene TRBJ2-7; the match to TRBD2 covers 13 bases. Losses at the gene ends were 5 bases for V and 6 bases for J; bases not matched to a gene: 10. The CDR3 has 16 amino acids. Germline assignment: CDR1 MNHEY and CDR2 SMNVEV (reference sequence).

The CDR3 bases are TGTGCCAGCAGTTACTTGCCAGTCCAGCGGACTGAAGCTTTCTTT. As protein: CASSYLPVQRTEAFF. V and J are TRBV6-2 or TRBV6-3 and TRBJ1-1, with D uncertain. Germline assignment: CDR1 MNHEY and CDR2 SVGEGT. The CDR3 loop spans 15 amino acids. The V end was cut by 1 base, the J end by 5 bases, with 14 bases between.

V is TRBV6-6 and J is TRBJ2-7; 7 bases map to TRBD2. The CDR3 is 14 amino acids. V lost 2 bases and J lost 3; bases outside the gene matches: 4. Germline CDR1 reads MNHNY; CDR2 reads SVGAGI (reference sequence). The CDR3 loop is CASSYATSSYEQYF. The CDR3 bases are TGTGCCAGCAGTTACGCGACTAGCAGCTACGAGCAGTACTTC.

This clone was counted a single time. The rearrangement uses TRBV3-1 (or the pseudogene TRBV3-2) and TRBJ2-7, with D perhaps matching TRBD2 (6 bases). Germline V gives CDR1 LGHDT, CDR2 YNNKEL (reference sequence). The CDR3 loop spans 16 amino acids. The V and J ends lost 0 bases and 6 bases respectively, with 18 bases between them. CDR3 in DNA: TGTGCCAGCAGCCAAGATCCCTTCCGGCGGGGCGGCGAGCAGTACTTC. Encoded protein: CASSQDPFRRGGEQYF.

This clone was seen a handful of times. The V call is TRBV24-1, the J call TRBJ2-3; D not certain. The CDR3 covers 14 residues. Trimming took 4 bases from V and 6 from J, leaving 13 bases between them. Germline V gives CDR1 KGHDR, CDR2 SFDVKD. CDR3 sequence (DNA): TGTGCCACCAGTGACTCCCGGGCTTCCGATACGCAGTATTTT. This codes for CATSDSRASDTQYF.

This clone has only one observation. The chain carries TRBV11-3 and TRBJ2-1, with D hard to call. This CDR3 has 13 residues. Trimming removed 0 bases from V and 9 bases from J, with 9 bases in between. The V gene's germline CDR1 is SGHNT and CDR2 YENEEA. The CDR3 DNA follows: TGTGCCAGCAGCTTAGATCGAAGCTCTGAGCAGTTCTTC. This codes for CASSLDRSSEQFF.

The J gene is TRBJ2-2, the V gene TRBV2, with 10 bases fitting TRBD1. V lost 7 bases to trimming and J lost 4 bases; unmatched junction nucleotides: 6. This CDR3 region has 15 residues. CDR1 and CDR2 (germline): SNHLY, FYNNEI. CDR3 nucleotides: TGTGCCAGCACCCTGCGGACAGGGGGCACCGGGGAGCTGTTTTTT. Protein product: CASTLRTGGTGELFF.

V usage is TRBV20-1 and J usage is TRBJ1-3; the match to TRBD1 covers 7 bases. Trimming removed 3 bases from V and 0 bases from J; junction bases left unmatched: 14. The CDR3 totals 18 residues. The germline V gene has CDR1 DFQATT and CDR2 SNEGSKA (reference sequence). CDR3 sequence reads: CSASSVRQGGISGNTIYF. The CDR3 nucleotides are TGCAGTGCTAGTTCGGTTCGCCAGGGGGGGATCTCTGGAAACACCATATATTTT.

The J gene is TRBJ1-6, the V gene TRBV5-8; D is possibly TRBD1 (5 bases). CDR1 and CDR2 (germline): SGHTS, YDEGEE. The CDR3 runs to 15 residues. V was shortened by 0 bases and J by 10 bases, with 14 bases between the two germline ends. For the CDR3, the DNA is TGTGCCAGCAGCTTGGGGGGGGAAGTCAAATCACCCCTCCACTTT. Protein: CASSLGGEVKSPLHF.

The V gene is TRBV9, the J gene TRBJ1-1; a weak D match, TRBD1 (6 bases). Germline V lookup: CDR1 SGDLS, CDR2 YYNGEE. The V and J ends lost 3 bases and 1 base respectively, with 10 bases between them. The CDR3 loop spans 14 amino acids. The DNA of the CDR3 is TGTGCCAGCAGCGAAAACAGGGAGAACACTGAAGCTTTCTTT. As protein: CASSENRENTEAFF.

V and J are TRBV28 and TRBJ2-7; TRBD2 might be the D (6 bases). The germline gives CDR1 MDHEN, CDR2 SYDVKM. The CDR3 runs to 12 residues. With 6 bases removed from V and 2 bases from J, the gap between germline ends came to 8 bases. The CDR3 reads CASRRLAYEQYF. The DNA for the CDR3 is TGTGCCAGCAGAAGACTAGCCTACGAGCAGTACTTC.

The V gene is TRBV3-1 (or the pseudogene TRBV3-2), the J gene TRBJ1-2, with D maybe TRBD1 (6 bases). V gave up 1 base and J gave up 8 bases, with 20 bases separating them. The V gene's germline CDR1 is LGHDT and CDR2 YNNKEL (reference sequence). The CDR3 is 16 residues long. This CDR3 reads CASSQGTRGFSGGYTF. As DNA, the CDR3 is TGTGCCAGCAGCCAAGGGACCAGGGGTTTCTCCGGCGGCTACACCTTC.

The V gene is TRBV5-1, the J gene TRBJ1-2, with D possibly matching TRBD1 (6 bases). V lost 1 base to trimming and J lost 0 bases, with 10 bases between them. The CDR3 sequence is 15 residues long. Germline V gives CDR1 SGHRS, CDR2 YFSETQ. In DNA, the CDR3 is TGCGCCAGCAGCTTGATGGACAGCCCTAACTATGGCTACACCTTC. This translates into CASSLMDSPNYGYTF.

The chain recombines TRBV5-5 with TRBJ1-2; D uncertain. The V gene lost 7 bases and the J gene lost 11 bases, with 15 bases spanning the gap. CDR1 and CDR2 from the germline V gene are SGHKS and YYEKEE (reference sequence). This CDR3 is built from 11 residues. The CDR3 reads CASLSGLSYTF. CDR3 bases: TGTGCCAGCTTATCCGGCTTGAGTTACACCTTC.

This rearrangement joins TRBV2 to TRBJ2-2, with TRBD2 as a possible D gene (6 bases). The CDR3 length is 11 residues. The ends were cut back, 8 bases at V and 10 bases at J, with 11 bases in the middle. The V gene's germline CDR1 is SNHLY and CDR2 FYNNEI. This CDR3 is CASYSGVELFF. CDR3 bases: TGTGCCAGCTACTCGGGAGTGGAGCTGTTTTTT.